This T cell receptor (beta chain) was sequenced during a study of T cell repertoires in cytomegalovirus infection (dated by TCRdb to the late 2010s). In terms of the full investigation: Peptide stimulations targeted recently identified HLA-C-restricted CMV epitopes, whose presentation resists viral immunomodulation, together with well-studied HLA-B-restricted epitopes. Donor HLA type was relevant to the analysis, because carriage of CMV infection together with the matching HLA type was indicated by public TCR beta signatures.

Taken from the germline V gene, the CDR1 and CDR2 loops are KGHSH and LQKENI. Counted from cysteine to phenylalanine, this CDR3 has 13 amino acids. CDR3 DNA only is kept here, 39 bases in frame from base 1. Trimming costs V 0 bases and J 0 bases, and their ends lie 3 bases apart. Only a few counts were recorded for this clonotype. Its antigen remains unidentified. No base quality information exists; no much larger clone differs at one position. Sequencing instrument: Illumina HiSeq 1500. Through fastp at Q25 and MiXCR, TCRdb rebuilt clones from the public reads, retaining in-frame beta chains. CDR3 protein duplicates are merged, each entry listing the most common genes and DNA. Recorded for this sample are about 770,000 distinct CDR3 sequences; 25% to 30% of them occurred a single time. The ten largest clones capture about 12% of the sample. Taken with the paper, the label for treatment or condition translates to: in vitro stimulation with specific CMV peptide epitopes to enrich CMV-specific T cells.

What the work shows at the level of the full study, not this receptor alone: The ex vivo response was dominated by HLA-C-restricted CMV-specific TCR beta clonotypes, and the single most frequent clonotype in two of eight donors was supplied by these HLA-C-restricted clonotypes. In both this cohort and an independent cohort of 350 to 400 donors, the cumulative frequency of public TCR beta family members distinguished carriers of CMV infection plus the relevant HLA type.

This TCR derives from a human donor in good health (CMV status not recorded). Some clones in this sample may be carry-over from other donors' samples. The rearrangement joined TRBV18 to TRBJ2-7; no confident D gene assignment can be made. The input for sequencing was cultured CD8+ T cells from PBMCs, taken from culture after CMV antigen stimulation. The DNA is as follows: TGTGCCAGCTCACCACCGTACTCCTACGAGCAGTACTTC. Its amino acids are CASSPPYSYEQYF.